This TCR beta chain was identified during a study of CD8 T cells in Susac syndrome. Study-level background: Patients with Susac syndrome were therapy-naive, treated with corticosteroids, or treated with intravenous immunoglobulin alone when blood was collected.

With regard to this clonotype: What it binds is not known.

Reverse transcription of roughly 0.45 to 1 ug RNA used random hexamers. Amplification of TCR beta CDR3 was carried out by immunoSEQ multiplex PCR, which covered 54 Vbeta and 13 Jbeta segments. TCRdb re-derived calls from the immunoSEQ multiplex PCR reads in MiXCR, one entry per CDR3 protein. The repertoire consists of some 200,000 distinct CDR3 sequences, with more than 85% occurring once and the leading ten covering about 0.1%. Findings of the study overall: Clonal expansion was missing from Susac syndrome CD4+ T cell repertoires.

Diagnostic criteria for definite or probable disease, in their recently defined form, were met by the patients with Susac syndrome. Germline CDR1 SNHLY, CDR2 FYNNEI. With 1 base removed from V and 0 bases from J, the gap between germline ends came to 9 bases. The CDR3 has 15 amino acids. This chain joins TRBV2 and TRBJ1-2; D is uncertain. The receptor comes from a human donor with Susac syndrome. The sample comprised CD4+ T cells from PBMCs. The CDR3 protein is CASSEGTSSNYGYTF. The DNA of the CDR3 is TGTGCCAGCAGTGAAGGGACCTCTTCTAACTATGGCTACACCTTC.